A selection of T cell receptor beta chains follows, all from one sample in a study of T cell responses to AZD1222 COVID-19 vaccine. Assay: immunoSEQ multiplex PCR; the TCRdb copy retains only in-frame clones and omits some. The sample has some 120,000 clones, more than 85% seen once; the top ten hold 4% to 5%. The starting material was peripheral blood, obtained on day 0 of AZD1222 vaccination. The receptors shown here come from an adult in good health. Each CDR3 is given with its conserved first and last residue. The size entry is marked missing in some rows and otherwise reads once, few, many or a size class.

abundance,v_gene,CDR3aa
-,TRBV5-5,CASSLGQGTPYNEQFF
once,TRBV3-1/TRBV3-2,CASSLNQGGIMCGYTF
-,TRBV21-1,CASSKRGKRPTEAFF
few,TRBV13,CASSPQQGTQHF
-,TRBV6-4,CASSDYSWARQETQYF
once,TRBV5-1,CASSLAARGGQETQYF
-,TRBV7-2,CASSLVQGDRTFF
-,TRBV30,CAWSLTGGNTIYF
once,TRBV30,CAWFGRDSPGANVLTF
-,TRBV30,CACYPTGEAKNIQYF
-,TRBV12-3/TRBV12-4,CASTLTGGYGYTF
-,TRBV7-9,CASSSWTSDYEQYF
-,TRBV30,CAWSAAGNTEAFF
-,TRBV7-2,CASQDRRQGTGKLFF
-,TRBV24-1,CATSDSGTPYGYTF
-,TRBV7-3,CASSPRLTGELFF
-,TRBV20-1,CSASTGLNEQYF
once,TRBV2,CASSAGEPQFF
-,TRBV18,CASSSSSYEQYF
-,TRBV28,CASSLPRGPYEQYF
-,TRBV11-2,CASSLAGTYEQYF
few,TRBV5-1,CASSLYRDMNTEAFF
-,TRBV7-8,CASSLYRGNEQFF
-,TRBV6-5,CASSYRGVGGQETQYF
-,TRBV7-2,CASSPGARGGQPQHF
-,TRBV4-2,CASSPYIWTGNEQFF
-,TRBV5-4,CASSFPPTGGRGYTF
-,TRBV7-2,CASSLVSRRDTGELFF
few,TRBV10-3,CAISEKGGDQPQHF
-,TRBV6-5,CASILTGDYGYTF
-,TRBV14,CASIGSSWNGSMPHQETQYF
-,TRBV6-6,CASSYSQNRALDEQYF
-,TRBV6-5,CASSPAHGSYNEQFF
-,TRBV4-3,CASSQAGTGVGNTIYF
-,TRBV12-5,CASGLGGTYEQYF
-,TRBV27,CASRLLSSNEKLFF
once,TRBV7-9,CASSLGQGIDSPLHF
-,TRBV19,CASSISQGASYNSPLHF
-,TRBV6-2/TRBV6-3,CASSLPGQGWGYTF
-,TRBV28,CASSSDSSSYNEQFF
-,TRBV4-2,CASSQELGQGHSPLHF
-,TRBV9,CASSAGTDSYEQYF
-,TRBV6-5,CASSYSGTGSGDGYTF
-,TRBV30,CAWSPGLAAFF
-,TRBV5-1,CASSWMGGWDQPQHF
-,TRBV29-1,CSVGNHSLSNQPQHF
-,TRBV7-8,CASSLGGTRSEKLFF
-,TRBV5-1,CASSRDSYEQYF
-,TRBV19,CASSKGSSYNEQFF
-,TRBV6-5,CASRQGFETQYF
-,TRBV4-1,CASSPRQARNGYTF
-,TRBV6-1,CASSERGPRPANYGYTF
-,TRBV2,CASSAQGANTGELFF
-,TRBV2,CASRGLSSYNSPLHF